A single sample is the source of the 18 T cell receptor beta chains below, sequenced in a study of blood T cell repertoires in COVID-19. The data were produced by immunoSEQ multiplex PCR, yet TCRdb's version contains in-frame clones alone and is incomplete. The sample includes 100,000 to 120,000 clones, over 60% seen only once; the top ten take more than 3.5%. Sequencing used peripheral blood. The receptors were sampled from a woman older than 75 with acute or convalescent COVID-19.

The chain recombines TRBV19 with TRBJ1-1, with 7 bases that match TRBD1. V lost 6 bases and J lost 1; bases outside the gene matches: 8. The germline gives CDR1 LNHDA, CDR2 SQIVND (reference sequence). This CDR3 contains 15 residues. The CDR3 DNA reads as TGTGCCAGTAGCTTCTACAGGGGAAGGAACACTGAAGCTTTCTTT. This gives the protein CASSFYRGRNTEAFF.

There are a few counts of this clone. The genes are TRBV7-9 and TRBJ1-4; 9 nucleotides line up with TRBD1. V shed 5 bases and J 3 bases; nucleotides not matched to a gene: 4. The germline CDR1 and CDR2 sequences are SEHNR and FQNEAQ (reference sequence). The CDR3 totals 15 residues. The CDR3 loop reads CASSLQGAPNEKLFF. The CDR3 coding sequence is TGTGCCAGCAGCCTACAGGGGGCTCCTAATGAAAAACTGTTTTTT.

This clone was observed a few times. The V gene is TRBV19, the J gene TRBJ1-3, with D perhaps matching TRBD1 (6 bases). The CDR3 consists of 14 residues. CDR1 is LNHDA, CDR2 SQIVND, per germline (reference sequence). The V end was cut by 8 bases, the J end by 4 bases, with 15 bases between. The CDR3 DNA reads as TGTGCCAGTGCTACAGGGCATGGAGGAAACACCATATATTTT. Translating it yields CASATGHGGNTIYF.

The rearrangement links TRBV7-2 to TRBJ2-5; 11 positions match TRBD2. The CDR3 is made up of 15 amino acids. Per germline, CDR1 SGHTA and CDR2 FQGNSA. V shed 5 bases and J 5 bases; nucleotides not matched to a gene: 7. CDR3 sequence (DNA): TGTGCCAGCAGCCCGCGATCTAGCGGGAGGGAGACCCAGTACTTC. Encoded protein: CASSPRSSGRETQYF.

V and J are TRBV18 and TRBJ1-2, with 8 bases matching TRBD1. CDR1 is KGHSH, CDR2 LQKENI, per germline. The length of the CDR3 is 13 residues. J was trimmed by 7 bases and V by 4 bases; bases with no gene match: 5. CDR3 sequence reads: CASSRGQGSGYTF. Written as DNA, the CDR3 is TGTGCCAGCTCACGAGGACAGGGAAGTGGCTACACCTTC.

The rearrangement joins TRBV7-3 to TRBJ1-3; unclear D gene. Germline V gene lookup returns CDR1 SGHTA and CDR2 FQGTGA. This CDR3 spans 15 amino acids. V dropped 0 bases and J dropped 1 base, with 7 bases sitting between them. In DNA, the CDR3 is TGTGCCAGCAGCTTAACAGGCGGGTCTGGAAACACCATATATTTT. It codes for CASSLTGGSGNTIYF.

V gene TRBV7-9 combines with J gene TRBJ1-5; D possibly corresponds to TRBD1 (5 bases). Trimming took 6 bases from V and 6 from J, leaving 9 bases between them. Germline V gene sequence: CDR1 SEHNR, CDR2 FQNEAQ (reference sequence). The CDR3 runs to 12 residues. CDR3 sequence: CASSRGFQPQHF. The CDR3 nucleotides read TGTGCCAGCAGTCGGGGGTTTCAGCCCCAGCATTTT.

In the case of this clone: The junction does not match germline at one end; this may be a read error. The V and J genes are TRBV3-1 (or the pseudogene TRBV3-2) and TRBJ1-5; D is perhaps TRBD1 (6 bases). CDR1 and CDR2 (germline): LGHDT, YNNKEL (reference sequence). This CDR3 has 15 residues. The chain's CDR3 is CASSQDPRGNQPQHF. The CDR3 region has the DNA TGTGCCAGCAGCCAAGATCCCAGGGGCAACCAGCCCCAGCATTTT.

This chain connects TRBV19 to TRBJ2-7, with TRBD2 identical over 12 bases. The CDR3 extends over 13 amino acids. Unmatched junction bases numbered 1, after V lost 9 bases and J lost 1 base. Germline lookup yields CDR1 LNHDA and CDR2 SQIVND (reference sequence). The CDR3 DNA reads TGTGCCAGCGGACTAGCGGGGTCCTACGAGCAGTACTTC. Encoded protein: CASGLAGSYEQYF.

This clone appeared once. The chain employs TRBV18 and TRBJ2-5, with 7 bases that match TRBD1. Trimming cost V 7 bases and J 3 bases; bases outside gene matches: 5. Germline CDR1 is KGHSH and CDR2 is LQKENI. The CDR3 has 13 amino acids. CDR3 nucleotides: TGTGCCAGCTACCGAGACAGGGAAGAGACCCAGTACTTC. Translated: CASYRDREETQYF.

The chain carries TRBV5-1 and TRBJ2-7; 8 positions agree with TRBD1. CDR1 SGHRS and CDR2 YFSETQ come from the germline V gene. CDR3 length equals 12 residues. V dropped 4 bases and J dropped 6; count of bases not matched to a gene: 3. In DNA, the CDR3 is TGCGCCAGCAGCACTGACAGGGGCGAGCAGTACTTC. This codes for CASSTDRGEQYF.

This sequence joins TRBV5-6 and TRBJ2-7; 8 bases fit TRBD1. The CDR3 is made up of 13 amino acids. With 5 bases clipped from V and 7 bases from J, the junction kept 8 bases outside the gene matches. Germline V gives CDR1 SGHDT, CDR2 YYEEEE. CDR3 sequence reads: CASSGQGMWEQYF. The CDR3 nucleotides read TGTGCCAGCAGTGGACAGGGTATGTGGGAGCAGTACTTC.

J is TRBJ2-3 and V is TRBV5-1; 9 bases align to TRBD1. The CDR3 runs to 14 residues. The trim removed 7 bases at V and 6 bases at J, leaving 9 bases unmatched. Germline assignment: CDR1 SGHRS and CDR2 YFSETQ. In nucleotides, the CDR3 is TGCGCCAGCGGCAGGACAGGGGTGCGGGATACGCAGTATTTT. Amino acid sequence: CASGRTGVRDTQYF. Drawing the rest from reference TRBV5-1 and TRBJ2-3, the complete variable domain is KAGVTQTPRYLIKTRGQQVTLSCSPISGHRSVSWYQQTPGQGLQFLFEYFSETQRNKGNFPGRFSGRQFSNSRSEMNVSTLELGDSALYLCASGRTGVRDTQYFGPGTRLTVL.

The V gene is TRBV3-1 (or the pseudogene TRBV3-2), the J gene TRBJ1-2; D is uncertain. This CDR3 is built from 12 residues. The V end was cut by 3 bases, the J end by 7 bases, with 9 bases between. The germline CDR1 and CDR2 sequences are LGHDT and YNNKEL (reference sequence). CDR3 in DNA: TGTGCCAGCAGCCACGGTGCGGGTGGCTACACCTTC. It codes for CASSHGAGGYTF.

The CDR3 region is CASTRTGGIGKLFF. For the CDR3, the DNA is TGTGCCAGCACACGGACAGGGGGCATCGGAAAACTGTTTTTT. The chain employs TRBV4-2 and TRBJ1-4, with 11 nucleotides matching TRBD1. CDR1 and CDR2 from the germline V gene are LGHNA and YNFKEQ. The CDR3 is 14 residues long. The V and J ends lost 7 bases and 10 bases, in that order; junction bases with no gene match: 8.

V gene TRBV3-1 (or the pseudogene TRBV3-2) combines with J gene TRBJ1-1, with 12 bases lining up with TRBD1. CDR1 and CDR2 from the germline V gene are LGHDT and YNNKEL (reference sequence). V gave up 4 bases and J gave up 5 bases; unmatched junction bases: 5. CDR3 length: 15 amino acids. CDR3 coding DNA: TGTGCCAGCAGCCCCCGGGACAGGGGGCAAACTGAAGCTTTCTTT. Protein sequence: CASSPRDRGQTEAFF.

This rearrangement joins TRBV7-2 to TRBJ2-2; 7 bases align to TRBD2. V lost 4 bases, J lost 6 bases, and 11 bases stayed unmatched. CDR1 is SGHTA and CDR2 is FQGNSA in the germline V gene. This CDR3 is built from 16 residues. CDR3 in DNA: TGTGCCAGCAGCTCCTTGGGCGGGAGCCCCCCCGGGGAGCTGTTTTTT. Its protein is CASSSLGGSPPGELFF.

This clone occurred a few times. The rearrangement uses TRBV28 and TRBJ1-1; TRBD1 matches at 8 bases. Germline V gene sequence: CDR1 MDHEN, CDR2 SYDVKM. The V and J ends lost 2 bases and 1 base, in that order; junction bases with no gene match: 3. The length of the CDR3 is 15 residues. This CDR3 is CASSLMGTGNTEAFF. CDR3 sequence (DNA): TGTGCCAGCAGTTTAATGGGGACAGGGAACACTGAAGCTTTCTTT.